This T cell receptor (beta chain) was identified during a study of early T cells in non-severe SARS-CoV-2 infection. A word on this clonotype: Its antigen is not identified.

CDR1 DFQATT and CDR2 SNEGSKA come from the germline V gene (reference sequence). CDR3 size: 17 residues. Deletions cut 0 bases from V and 5 bases from J, with 22 bases between. cDNA molecules, individually, were tagged with unique molecular identifiers. Via MiXCR, TCRdb re-called the 5' RACE reads, giving one row per CDR3 protein. The data contain 63,000 or so distinct CDR3 sequences, roughly an eighth of them singletons. Whole-study results and caveats: The VDJdb matching leaned toward anti-spike CD8 responses and overlooked private and CD4 specificities.

Sequences were derived from whole blood, sampled at baseline. The clonotype comes from an adult who was a healthcare worker with PCR-confirmed SARS-CoV-2 infection or an uninfected control (not recorded which). The rearrangement joins TRBV20-1 to TRBJ1-2; D perhaps matches TRBD1 (6 bases). CDR3 nucleotides: TGCAGTGCTAGAGAGGGGCCTGCAGGACAGATTTCATATGGCTACACCTTC. Amino acids: CSAREGPAGQISYGYTF.